This section outlines one TCR beta chain sequence together with its context. Trimming pared 2 bases from V and 4 bases from J, leaving 7 bases between. This CDR3 is 13 amino acids long. Germline V gene data show CDR1 as KGHSH and CDR2 as LQKENI. The source of the sample is a study of beta chain features in type 1 diabetes. Expressed TCRB transcripts were sequenced after all isolated RNA was converted to cDNA. TCRdb keeps only in-frame clones here, not all; method: immunoSEQ multiplex PCR. This table holds hundreds of thousands of clones, around 12% found once. The sequencing sample was made of naive CD4+ T cells from blood. This receptor was taken from a man in his late teens or twenties in good health. J is TRBJ2-3 and V is TRBV18; D not resolved. CDR3 residues: CASSPRSADTQYF. The CDR3 DNA reads as TGTGCCAGCTCACCAAGGAGCGCAGATACGCAGTATTTT.